This T cell receptor beta chain emerged from a study of shared clonotypes between healthy human individuals. The germline V and J ends were trimmed by 2 bases and 4 bases, with 11 bases remaining between them. CDR1 MRHNA and CDR2 SNTAGT come from the germline V gene. CDR3 length: 14 amino acids. The table came from immunoSEQ multiplex PCR; TCRdb's copy has only in-frame clones and leaves some out. This sample has roughly 2.5 million clones, with about 92% found just once. This chain uses TRBV6-4 with TRBJ1-2; perhaps TRBD1 as D (5 bases). Sample: naive CD4+ T cells sorted from blood. Subset of the sample: CD45RA+ positively selected. This sequence was found in a man between 18 and 29 years old in good health. This CDR3 is CASSDPQGRYGYTF. As DNA, the CDR3 is TGTGCCAGCAGTGACCCCCAGGGACGCTATGGCTACACCTTC.